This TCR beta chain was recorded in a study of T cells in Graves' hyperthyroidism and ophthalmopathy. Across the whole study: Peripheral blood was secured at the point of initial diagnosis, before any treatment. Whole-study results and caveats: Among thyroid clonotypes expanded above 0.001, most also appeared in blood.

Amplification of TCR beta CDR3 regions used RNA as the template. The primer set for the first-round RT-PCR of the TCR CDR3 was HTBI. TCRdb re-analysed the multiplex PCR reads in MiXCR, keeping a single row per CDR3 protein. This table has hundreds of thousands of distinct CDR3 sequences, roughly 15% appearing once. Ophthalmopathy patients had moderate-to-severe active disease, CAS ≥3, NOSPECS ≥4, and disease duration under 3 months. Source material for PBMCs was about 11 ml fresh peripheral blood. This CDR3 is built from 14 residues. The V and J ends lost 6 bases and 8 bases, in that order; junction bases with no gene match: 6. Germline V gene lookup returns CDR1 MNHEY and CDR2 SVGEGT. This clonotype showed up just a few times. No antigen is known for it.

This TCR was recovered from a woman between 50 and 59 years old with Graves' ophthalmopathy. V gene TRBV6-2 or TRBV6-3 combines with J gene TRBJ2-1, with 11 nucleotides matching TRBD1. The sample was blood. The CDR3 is CASSRGQGADEQFF. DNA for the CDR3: TGTGCCAGCAGCAGAGGACAGGGGGCCGATGAGCAGTTCTTC.